In its sample, the clone carrying this TCR beta chain was seen once. The data were taken from a study of T cell changes during pregnancy in multiple sclerosis. The germline CDR1 and CDR2 sequences are SGHRS and YFSETQ. Trimming cost V 0 bases and J 0 bases, with 10 bases left between them. There are 15 residues in the CDR3. The data were produced by immunoSEQ multiplex PCR, yet TCRdb's version contains in-frame clones alone and is incomplete. The sample has just over 80,000 clones, more than 90% seen once; the top ten hold under 1.2%. The receptor's source is a female donor with multiple sclerosis, enrolled in a pregnancy study. The chain joins TRBV5-1 to TRBJ2-7; D perhaps matches TRBD2 (5 bases). The sample in question was peripheral blood, obtained in the second trimester of pregnancy. In nucleotides, the CDR3 is TGCGCCAGCAGCTTGGCCTCGGGGAGCTCCTACGAGCAGTACTTC. Its protein product is CASSLASGSSYEQYF.